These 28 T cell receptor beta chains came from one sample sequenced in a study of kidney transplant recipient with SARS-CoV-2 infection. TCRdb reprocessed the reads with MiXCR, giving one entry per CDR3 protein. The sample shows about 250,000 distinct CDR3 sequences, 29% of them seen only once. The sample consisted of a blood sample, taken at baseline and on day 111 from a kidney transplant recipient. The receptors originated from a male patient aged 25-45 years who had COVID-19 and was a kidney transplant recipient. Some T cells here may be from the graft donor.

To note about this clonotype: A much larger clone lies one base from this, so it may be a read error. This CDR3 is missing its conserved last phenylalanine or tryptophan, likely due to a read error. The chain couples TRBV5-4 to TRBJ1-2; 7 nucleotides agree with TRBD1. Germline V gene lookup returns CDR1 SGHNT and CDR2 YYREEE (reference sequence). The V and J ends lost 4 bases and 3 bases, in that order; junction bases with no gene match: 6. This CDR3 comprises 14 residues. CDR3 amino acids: CASSPGGRDYGYTS. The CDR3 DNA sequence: TGTGCCAGCAGCCCAGGGGGGAGGGACTATGGCTACACCTCC.

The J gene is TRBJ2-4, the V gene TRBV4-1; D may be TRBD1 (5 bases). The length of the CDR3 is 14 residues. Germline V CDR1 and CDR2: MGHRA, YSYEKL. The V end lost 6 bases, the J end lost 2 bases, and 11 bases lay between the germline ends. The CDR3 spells CASRPTGTKNIQYF. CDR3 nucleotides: TGCGCCAGCAGACCCACAGGTACCAAAAACATTCAGTACTTC.

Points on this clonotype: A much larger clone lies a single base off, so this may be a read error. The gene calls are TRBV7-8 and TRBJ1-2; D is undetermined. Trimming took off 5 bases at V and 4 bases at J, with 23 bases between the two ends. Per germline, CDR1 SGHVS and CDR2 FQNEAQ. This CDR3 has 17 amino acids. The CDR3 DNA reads TGTGCCAGCAGCAAAGTAGGGTTTACCCGAAGGACCTATGGCTACACCTTC. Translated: CASSKVGFTRRTYGYTF.

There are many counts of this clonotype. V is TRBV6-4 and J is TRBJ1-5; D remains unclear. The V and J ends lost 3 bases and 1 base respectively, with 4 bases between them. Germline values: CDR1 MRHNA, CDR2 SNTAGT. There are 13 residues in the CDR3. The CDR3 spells CASSEGSNQPQHF. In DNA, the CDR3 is TGTGCCAGCAGTGAAGGGAGCAATCAGCCCCAGCATTTT.

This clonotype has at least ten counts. Here the CDR3 reads CASSGQFTLRKTYGYTF. Here the CDR3 DNA reads TGTGCCAGCAGCGGTCAATTCACCCTTCGAAAGACCTATGGCTACACCTTC. The chain joins TRBV3-1 to TRBJ1-2; no firm D call. CDR3 length equals 17 residues. The germline gives CDR1 LGHDT, CDR2 YNNKEL (reference sequence). V shed 5 bases and J shed 4 bases, with 23 bases lying between them.

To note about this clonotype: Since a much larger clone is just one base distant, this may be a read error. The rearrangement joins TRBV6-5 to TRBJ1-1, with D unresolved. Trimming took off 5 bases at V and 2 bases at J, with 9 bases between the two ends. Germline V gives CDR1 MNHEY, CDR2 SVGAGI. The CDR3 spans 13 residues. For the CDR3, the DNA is TGTGCCAGCAGTGGTTTAGACAACACTGAAGCTTTCTTT. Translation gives CASSGLDNTEAFF.

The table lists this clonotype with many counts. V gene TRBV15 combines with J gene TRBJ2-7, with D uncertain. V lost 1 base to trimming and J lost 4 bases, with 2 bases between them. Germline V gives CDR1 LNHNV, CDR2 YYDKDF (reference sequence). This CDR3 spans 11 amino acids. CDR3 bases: TGTGCCACCAGCAGAGGTTACGAGCAGTACTTC. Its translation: CATSRGYEQYF.

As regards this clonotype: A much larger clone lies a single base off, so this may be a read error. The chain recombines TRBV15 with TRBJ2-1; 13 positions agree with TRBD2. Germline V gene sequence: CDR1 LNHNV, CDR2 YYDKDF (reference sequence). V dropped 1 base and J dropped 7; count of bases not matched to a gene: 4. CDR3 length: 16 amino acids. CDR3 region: CATSRVTSGGRNEQFF. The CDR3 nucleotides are TGTGCCACCAGCAGAGTGACTAGCGGGGGGAGGAATGAGCAGTTCTTC.

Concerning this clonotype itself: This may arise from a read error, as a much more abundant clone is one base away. Written as DNA, the CDR3 is TGTGCCAGCAGTTGCGACCCCAGCTTCCGAAAGACCTATGGCTACACCTTC. Translating gives CASSCDPSFRKTYGYTF. J is TRBJ1-2 and V is TRBV12-3 or TRBV12-4; no firm D call. CDR3 length: 17 residues. Trimming took 4 bases from V and 4 from J, leaving 22 bases between them.

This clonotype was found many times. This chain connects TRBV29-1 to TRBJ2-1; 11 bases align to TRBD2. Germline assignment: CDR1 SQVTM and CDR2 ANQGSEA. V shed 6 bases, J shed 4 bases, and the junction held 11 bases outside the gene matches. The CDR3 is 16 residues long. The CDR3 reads CSVPGTSGLQYNEQFF. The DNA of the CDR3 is TGCAGCGTACCTGGGACTAGCGGCCTTCAATACAATGAGCAGTTCTTC.

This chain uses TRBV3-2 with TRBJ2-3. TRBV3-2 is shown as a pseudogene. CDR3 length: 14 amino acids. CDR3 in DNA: TGTGCCAGCAGCCAAGATGGGTTAATGGATACGCAGTATTTT. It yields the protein CASSQDGLMDTQYF.

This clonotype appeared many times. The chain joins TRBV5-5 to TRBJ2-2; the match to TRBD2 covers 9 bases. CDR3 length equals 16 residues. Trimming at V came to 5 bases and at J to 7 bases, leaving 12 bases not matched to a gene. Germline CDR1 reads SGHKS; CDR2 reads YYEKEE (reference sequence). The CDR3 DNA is TGTGCCAGCAGATCCCTGAGCGGGAGGTTCGTCGGGGAGCTGTTTTTT. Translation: CASRSLSGRFVGELFF.

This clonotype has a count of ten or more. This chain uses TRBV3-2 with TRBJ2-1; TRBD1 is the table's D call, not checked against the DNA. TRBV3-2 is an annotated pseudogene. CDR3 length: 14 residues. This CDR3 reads CASSSLTGYNEQFF. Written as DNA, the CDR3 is TGTGCCAGCAGCTCCTTGACAGGCTACAATGAGCAGTTCTTC.

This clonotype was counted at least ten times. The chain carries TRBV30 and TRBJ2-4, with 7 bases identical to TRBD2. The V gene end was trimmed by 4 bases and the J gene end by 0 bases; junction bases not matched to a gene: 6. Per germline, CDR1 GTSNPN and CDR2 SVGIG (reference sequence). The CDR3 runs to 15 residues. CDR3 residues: CAWKGGVLAKNIQYF. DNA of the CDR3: TGTGCCTGGAAGGGAGGGGTACTAGCCAAAAACATTCAGTACTTC.

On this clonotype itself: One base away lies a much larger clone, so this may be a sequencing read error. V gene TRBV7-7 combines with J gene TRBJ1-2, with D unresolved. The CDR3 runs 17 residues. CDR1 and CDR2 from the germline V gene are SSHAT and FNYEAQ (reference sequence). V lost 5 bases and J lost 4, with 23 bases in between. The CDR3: CASSVSSKCRKAYGYTF. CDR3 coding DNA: TGTGCCAGCAGCGTCAGCTCTAAGTGCCGAAAGGCCTATGGCTACACCTTC.

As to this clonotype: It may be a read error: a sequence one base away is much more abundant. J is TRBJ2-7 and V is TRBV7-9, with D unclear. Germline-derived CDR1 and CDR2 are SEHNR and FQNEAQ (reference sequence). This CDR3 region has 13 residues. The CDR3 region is CASSLIPLYGQYF. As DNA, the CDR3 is TGTGCCAGCAGCTTAATACCCCTCTACGGGCAGTACTTC.

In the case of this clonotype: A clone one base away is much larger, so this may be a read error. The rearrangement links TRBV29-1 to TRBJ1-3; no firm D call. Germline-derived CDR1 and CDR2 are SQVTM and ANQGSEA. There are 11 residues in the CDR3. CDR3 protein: CIGRDGNAIYF. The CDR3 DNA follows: TGCATCGGGCGGGATGGAAACGCCATATATTTT.

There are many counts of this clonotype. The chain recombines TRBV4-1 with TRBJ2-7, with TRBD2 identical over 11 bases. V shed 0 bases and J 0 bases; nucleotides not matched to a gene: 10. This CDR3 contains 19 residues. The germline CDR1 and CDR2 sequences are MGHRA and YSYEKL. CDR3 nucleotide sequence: TGCGCCAGCAGCCAAGATTCAAGGGGACTAGCGGATAGCTCCTACGAGCAGTACTTC. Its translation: CASSQDSRGLADSSYEQYF.

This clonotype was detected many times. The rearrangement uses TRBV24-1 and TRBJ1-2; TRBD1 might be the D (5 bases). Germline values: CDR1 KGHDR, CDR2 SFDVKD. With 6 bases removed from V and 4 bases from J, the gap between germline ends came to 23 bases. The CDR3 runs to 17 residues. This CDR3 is CATSTRGRTRKTYGYTF. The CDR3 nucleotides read TGTGCCACCAGTACAAGGGGTAGAACCAGAAAGACCTATGGCTACACCTTC.

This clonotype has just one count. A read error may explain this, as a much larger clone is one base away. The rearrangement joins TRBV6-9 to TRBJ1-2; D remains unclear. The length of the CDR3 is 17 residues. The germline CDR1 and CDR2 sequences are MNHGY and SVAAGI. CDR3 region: CANSANKPYGKTYGYTF. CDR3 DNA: TGTGCCAACAGTGCGAATAAGCCTTACGGAAAGACCTATGGCTACACCTTC.

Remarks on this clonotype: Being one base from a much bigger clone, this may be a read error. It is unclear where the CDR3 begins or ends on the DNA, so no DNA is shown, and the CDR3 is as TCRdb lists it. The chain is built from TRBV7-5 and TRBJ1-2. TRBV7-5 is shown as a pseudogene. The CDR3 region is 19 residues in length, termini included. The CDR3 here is CISAPERNNEVGKTYGYTF.

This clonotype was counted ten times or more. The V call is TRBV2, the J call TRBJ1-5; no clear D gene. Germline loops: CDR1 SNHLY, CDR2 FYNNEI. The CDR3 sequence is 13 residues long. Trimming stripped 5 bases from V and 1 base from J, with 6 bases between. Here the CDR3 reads CASSSLSNQPQHF. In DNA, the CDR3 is TGTGCCAGCAGTAGTCTCAGCAATCAGCCCCAGCATTTT.

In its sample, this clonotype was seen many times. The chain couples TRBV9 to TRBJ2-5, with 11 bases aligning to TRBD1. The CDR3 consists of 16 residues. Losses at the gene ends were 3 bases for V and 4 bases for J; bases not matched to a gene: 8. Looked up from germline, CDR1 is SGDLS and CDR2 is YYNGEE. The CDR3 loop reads CASSGGTGGSLETQYF. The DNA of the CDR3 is TGTGCCAGCAGCGGAGGGACAGGGGGATCGCTAGAGACCCAGTACTTC.

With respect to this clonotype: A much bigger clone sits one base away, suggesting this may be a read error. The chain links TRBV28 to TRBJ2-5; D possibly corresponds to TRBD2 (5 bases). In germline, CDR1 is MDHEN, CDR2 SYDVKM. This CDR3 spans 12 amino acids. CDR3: CVSGRRGETQYF. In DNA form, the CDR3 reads TGTGTCAGCGGACGCCGGGGAGAGACCCAGTACTTC.

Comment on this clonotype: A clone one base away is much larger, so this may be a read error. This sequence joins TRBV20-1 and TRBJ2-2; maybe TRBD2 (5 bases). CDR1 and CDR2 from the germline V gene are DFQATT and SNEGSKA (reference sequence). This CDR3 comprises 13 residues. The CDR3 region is CSAHPKVTGELLF. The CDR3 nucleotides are TGCAGTGCTCACCCAAAGGTTACCGGGGAGCTGCTTTTT.

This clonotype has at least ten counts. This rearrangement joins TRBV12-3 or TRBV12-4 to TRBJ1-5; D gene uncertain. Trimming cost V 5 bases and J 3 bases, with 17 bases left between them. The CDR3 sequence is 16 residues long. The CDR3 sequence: CASSITLGGFNQPQHF. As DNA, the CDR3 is TGTGCCAGCAGTATCACTTTAGGAGGATTCAATCAGCCCCAGCATTTT.

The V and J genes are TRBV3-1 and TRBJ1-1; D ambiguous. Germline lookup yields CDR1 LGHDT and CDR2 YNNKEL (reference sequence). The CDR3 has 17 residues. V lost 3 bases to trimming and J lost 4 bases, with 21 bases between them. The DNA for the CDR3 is TGTGCCAGCAGCCACATGCTTCCCATTTCAATTCGCACTGAAGCTTTCTTT. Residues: CASSHMLPISIRTEAFF.

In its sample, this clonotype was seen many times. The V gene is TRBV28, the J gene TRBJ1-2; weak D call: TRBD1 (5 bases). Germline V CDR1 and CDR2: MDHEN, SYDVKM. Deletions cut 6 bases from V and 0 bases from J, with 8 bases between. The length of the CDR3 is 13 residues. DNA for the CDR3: TGTGCCAGCAGAGAAGGGGCTAACTATGGCTACACCTTC. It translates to CASREGANYGYTF.